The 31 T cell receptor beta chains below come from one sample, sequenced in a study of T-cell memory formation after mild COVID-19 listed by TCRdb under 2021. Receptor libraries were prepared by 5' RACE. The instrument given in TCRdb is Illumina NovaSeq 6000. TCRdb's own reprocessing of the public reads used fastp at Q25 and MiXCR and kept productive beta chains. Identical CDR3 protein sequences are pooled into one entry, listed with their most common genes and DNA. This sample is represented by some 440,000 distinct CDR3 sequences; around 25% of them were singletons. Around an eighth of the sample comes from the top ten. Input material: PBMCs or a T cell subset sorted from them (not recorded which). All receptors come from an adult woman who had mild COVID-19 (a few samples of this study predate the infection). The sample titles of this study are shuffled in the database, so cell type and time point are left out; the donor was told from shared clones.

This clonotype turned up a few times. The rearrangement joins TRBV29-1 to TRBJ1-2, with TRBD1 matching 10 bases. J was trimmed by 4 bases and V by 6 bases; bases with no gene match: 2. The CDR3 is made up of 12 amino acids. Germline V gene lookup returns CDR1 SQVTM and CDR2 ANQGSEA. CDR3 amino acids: CSVRTGGYGYTF. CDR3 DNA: TGCAGCGTCCGGACAGGGGGCTATGGCTACACCTTC.

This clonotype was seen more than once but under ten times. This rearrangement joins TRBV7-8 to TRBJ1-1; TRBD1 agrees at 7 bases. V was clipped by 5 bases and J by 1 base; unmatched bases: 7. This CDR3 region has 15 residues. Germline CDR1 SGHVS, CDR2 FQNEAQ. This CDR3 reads CASSMRQGANTEAFF. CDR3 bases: TGTGCCAGCAGCATGAGACAGGGCGCGAACACTGAAGCTTTCTTT.

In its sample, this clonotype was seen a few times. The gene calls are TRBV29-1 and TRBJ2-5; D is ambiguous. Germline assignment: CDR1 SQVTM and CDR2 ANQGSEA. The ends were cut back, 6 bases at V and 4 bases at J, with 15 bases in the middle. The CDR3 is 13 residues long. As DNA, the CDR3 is TGCAGCGTCTCGAGTTCCACCAGAGAGACCCAGTACTTC. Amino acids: CSVSSSTRETQYF.

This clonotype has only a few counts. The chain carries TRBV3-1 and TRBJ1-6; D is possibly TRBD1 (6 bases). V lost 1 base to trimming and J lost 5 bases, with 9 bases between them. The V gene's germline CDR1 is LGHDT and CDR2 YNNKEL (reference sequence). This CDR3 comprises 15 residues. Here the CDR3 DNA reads TGTGCCAGCAGCCAAGGGGGACATAATAATTCACCCCTCCACTTT. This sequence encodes CASSQGGHNNSPLHF.

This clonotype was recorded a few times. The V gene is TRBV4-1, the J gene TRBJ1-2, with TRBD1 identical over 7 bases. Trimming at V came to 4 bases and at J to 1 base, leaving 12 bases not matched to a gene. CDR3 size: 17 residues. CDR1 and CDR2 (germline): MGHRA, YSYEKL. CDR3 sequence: CASSRRGTDRINYGYTF. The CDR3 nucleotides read TGCGCCAGCAGCCGTCGCGGGACAGACCGAATTAACTATGGCTACACCTTC.

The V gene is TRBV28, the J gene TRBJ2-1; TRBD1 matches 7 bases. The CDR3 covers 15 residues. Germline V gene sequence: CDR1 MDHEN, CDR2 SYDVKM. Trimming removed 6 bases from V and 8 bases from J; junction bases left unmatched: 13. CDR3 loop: CASRLPGQLGHEQFF. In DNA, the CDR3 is TGTGCCAGCAGACTACCGGGACAGTTGGGGCATGAGCAGTTCTTC.

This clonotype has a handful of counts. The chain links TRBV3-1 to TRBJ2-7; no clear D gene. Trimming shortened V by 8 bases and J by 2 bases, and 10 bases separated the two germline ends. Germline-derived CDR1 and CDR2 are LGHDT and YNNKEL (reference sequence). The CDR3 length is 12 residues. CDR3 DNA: TGTGCCAGCCTCGGCCAAACCTACGAGCAGTACTTC. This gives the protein CASLGQTYEQYF.

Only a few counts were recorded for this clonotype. The DNA for the CDR3 is TGTGCCAGCACCGGACCGGGACAGGGGAAGGAAGGCTATGGCTACACCTTC. It encodes CASTGPGQGKEGYGYTF. V usage is TRBV7-9 and J usage is TRBJ1-2, with TRBD1 matching 10 bases. The CDR3 has 17 residues. CDR1 and CDR2 (germline): SEHNR, FQNEAQ (reference sequence). J was trimmed by 4 bases and V by 7 bases; bases with no gene match: 15.

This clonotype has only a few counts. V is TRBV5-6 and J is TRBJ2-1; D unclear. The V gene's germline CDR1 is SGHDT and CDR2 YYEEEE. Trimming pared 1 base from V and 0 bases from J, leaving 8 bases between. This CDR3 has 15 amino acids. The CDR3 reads CASSLRRTSYNEQFF. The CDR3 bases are TGTGCCAGCAGCTTGAGGCGGACCTCCTACAATGAGCAGTTCTTC.

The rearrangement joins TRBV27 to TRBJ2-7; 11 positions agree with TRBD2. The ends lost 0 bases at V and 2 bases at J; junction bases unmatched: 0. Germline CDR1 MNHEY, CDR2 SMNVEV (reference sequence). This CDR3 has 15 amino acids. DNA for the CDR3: TGTGCCAGCAGTTTATCGACTAGCGGGGCCTACGAGCAGTACTTC. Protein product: CASSLSTSGAYEQYF.

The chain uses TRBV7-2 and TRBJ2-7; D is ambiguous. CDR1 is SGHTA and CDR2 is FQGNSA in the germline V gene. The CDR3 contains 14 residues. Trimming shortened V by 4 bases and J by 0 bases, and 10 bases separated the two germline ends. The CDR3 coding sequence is TGTGCCAGCAGCTACTCGTACAGCTCCTACGAGCAGTACTTC. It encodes CASSYSYSSYEQYF.

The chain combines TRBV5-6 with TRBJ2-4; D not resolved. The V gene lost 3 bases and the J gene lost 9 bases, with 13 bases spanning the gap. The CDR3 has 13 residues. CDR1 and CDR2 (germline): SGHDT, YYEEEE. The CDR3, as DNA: TGTGCCAGCAGCTGGTCACGATACACCATTCAGTACTTC. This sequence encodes CASSWSRYTIQYF.

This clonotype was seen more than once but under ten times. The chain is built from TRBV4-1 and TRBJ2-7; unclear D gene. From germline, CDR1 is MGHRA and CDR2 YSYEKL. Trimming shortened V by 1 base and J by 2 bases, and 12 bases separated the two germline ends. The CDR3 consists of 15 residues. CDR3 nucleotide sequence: TGCGCCAGCAGCCAAGTCTTCATAGGGCCCTACGAGCAGTACTTC. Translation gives CASSQVFIGPYEQYF.

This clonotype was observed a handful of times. The CDR3 here is CAIGLAGANVLTF. Here the CDR3 DNA reads TGTGCCATCGGCCTGGCGGGGGCCAACGTCCTGACTTTC. The chain is built from TRBV10-3 and TRBJ2-6; D uncertain. The CDR3 sequence is 13 residues long. Germline values: CDR1 ENHRY, CDR2 SYGVKD. V lost 8 bases and J lost 4, with 9 bases in between.

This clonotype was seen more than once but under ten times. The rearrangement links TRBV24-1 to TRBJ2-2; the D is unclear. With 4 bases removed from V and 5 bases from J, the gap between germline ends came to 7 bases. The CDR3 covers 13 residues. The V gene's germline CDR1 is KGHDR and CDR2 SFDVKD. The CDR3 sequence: CATSELRTGELFF. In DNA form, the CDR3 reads TGTGCCACCAGTGAGCTGAGAACCGGGGAGCTGTTTTTT.

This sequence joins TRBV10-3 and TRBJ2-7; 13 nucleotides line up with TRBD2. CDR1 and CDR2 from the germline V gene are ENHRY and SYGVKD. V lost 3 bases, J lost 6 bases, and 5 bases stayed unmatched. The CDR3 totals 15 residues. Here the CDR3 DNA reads TGTGCCATCAGTGAATTTGGGACTAGCGGGACCGAGCAGTACTTC. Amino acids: CAISEFGTSGTEQYF.

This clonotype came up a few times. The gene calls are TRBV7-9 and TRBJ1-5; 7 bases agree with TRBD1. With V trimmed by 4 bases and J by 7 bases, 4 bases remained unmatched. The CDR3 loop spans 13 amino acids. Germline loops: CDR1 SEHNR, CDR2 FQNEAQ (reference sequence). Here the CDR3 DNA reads TGTGCCAGCAGCTCGCAGGGGGACCAGCCCCAGCATTTT. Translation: CASSSQGDQPQHF.

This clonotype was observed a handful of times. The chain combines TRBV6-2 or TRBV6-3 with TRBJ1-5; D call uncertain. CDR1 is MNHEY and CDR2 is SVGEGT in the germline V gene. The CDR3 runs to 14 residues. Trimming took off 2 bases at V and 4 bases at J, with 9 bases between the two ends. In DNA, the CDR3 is TGTGCCAGCAGTTACGGCAGGCGAAATCAGCCCCAGCATTTT. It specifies CASSYGRRNQPQHF.

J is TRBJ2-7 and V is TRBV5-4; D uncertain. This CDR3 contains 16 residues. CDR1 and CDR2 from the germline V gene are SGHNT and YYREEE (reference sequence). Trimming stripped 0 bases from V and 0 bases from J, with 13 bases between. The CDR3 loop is CASSLGSGLSSYEQYF. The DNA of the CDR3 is TGTGCCAGCAGCTTGGGTTCGGGCCTCTCCTCCTACGAGCAGTACTTC.

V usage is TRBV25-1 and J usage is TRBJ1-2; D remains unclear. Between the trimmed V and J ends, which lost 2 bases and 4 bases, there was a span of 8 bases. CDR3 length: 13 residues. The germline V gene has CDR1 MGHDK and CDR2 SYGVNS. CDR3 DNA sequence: TGTGCCAGCAGTGAAAAAGGGATCTATGGCTACACCTTC. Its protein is CASSEKGIYGYTF.

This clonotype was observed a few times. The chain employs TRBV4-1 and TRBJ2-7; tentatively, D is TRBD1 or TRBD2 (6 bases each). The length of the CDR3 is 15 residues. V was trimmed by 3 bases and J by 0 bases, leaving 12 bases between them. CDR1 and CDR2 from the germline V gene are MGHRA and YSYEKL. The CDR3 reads CASSQPGGGSYEQYF. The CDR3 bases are TGCGCCAGCAGCCAGCCCGGGGGCGGCTCCTACGAGCAGTACTTC.

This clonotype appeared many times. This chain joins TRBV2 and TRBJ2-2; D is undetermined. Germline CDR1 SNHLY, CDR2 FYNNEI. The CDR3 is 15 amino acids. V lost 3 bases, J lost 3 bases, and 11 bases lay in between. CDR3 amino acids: CASSDPTEYTGELFF. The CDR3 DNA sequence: TGTGCCAGCAGTGATCCAACAGAATACACCGGGGAGCTGTTTTTT.

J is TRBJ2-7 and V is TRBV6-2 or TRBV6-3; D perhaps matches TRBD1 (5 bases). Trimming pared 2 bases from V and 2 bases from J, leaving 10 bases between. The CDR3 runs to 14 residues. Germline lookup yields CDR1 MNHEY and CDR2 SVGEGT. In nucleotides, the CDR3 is TGTGCCAGCAGTTACCCGACAGATACCTACGAGCAGTACTTC. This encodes CASSYPTDTYEQYF.

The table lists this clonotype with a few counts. The CDR3 DNA sequence: TGTGCCAGCACCCGTAACAGCGGGAGGATCGATACGCAGTATTTT. Translation gives CASTRNSGRIDTQYF. The chain uses TRBV6-2 or TRBV6-3 and TRBJ2-3; TRBD2 matches 9 bases. From germline, CDR1 is MNHEY and CDR2 SVGEGT. CDR3 size: 15 residues. V was clipped by 7 bases and J by 6 bases; unmatched bases: 11.

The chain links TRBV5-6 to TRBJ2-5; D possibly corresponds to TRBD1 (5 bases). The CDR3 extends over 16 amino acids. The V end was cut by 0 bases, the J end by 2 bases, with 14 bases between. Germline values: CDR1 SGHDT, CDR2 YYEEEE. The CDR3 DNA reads TGTGCCAGCAGCTTGGGAGGTCCAGGGTCTCAAGAGACCCAGTACTTC. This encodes CASSLGGPGSQETQYF.

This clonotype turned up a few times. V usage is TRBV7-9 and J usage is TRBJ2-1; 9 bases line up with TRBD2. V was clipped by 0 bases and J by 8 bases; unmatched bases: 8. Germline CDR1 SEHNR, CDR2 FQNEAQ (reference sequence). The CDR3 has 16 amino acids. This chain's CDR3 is CASSLALGTSLDEQFF. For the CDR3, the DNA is TGTGCCAGCAGCTTAGCGTTGGGGACTAGCTTGGATGAGCAGTTCTTC.

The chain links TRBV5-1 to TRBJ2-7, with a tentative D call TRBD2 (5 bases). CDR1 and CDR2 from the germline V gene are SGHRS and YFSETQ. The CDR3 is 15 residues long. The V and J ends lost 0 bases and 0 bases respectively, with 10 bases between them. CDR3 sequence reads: CASSLGRTGSYEQYF. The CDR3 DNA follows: TGCGCCAGCAGCTTGGGAAGGACTGGCTCCTACGAGCAGTACTTC.

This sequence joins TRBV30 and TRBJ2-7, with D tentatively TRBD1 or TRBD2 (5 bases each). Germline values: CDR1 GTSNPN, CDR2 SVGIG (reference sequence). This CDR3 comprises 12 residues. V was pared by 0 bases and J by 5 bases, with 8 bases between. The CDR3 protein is CAWSVLGDEQYF. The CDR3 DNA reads TGTGCCTGGAGTGTACTAGGGGACGAGCAGTACTTC. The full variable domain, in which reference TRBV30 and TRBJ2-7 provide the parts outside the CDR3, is SQTIHQWPATLVQPVGSPLSLECTVEGTSNPNLYWYRQAAGRGLQLLFYSVGIGQISSEVPQNLSASRPQDRQFILSSKKLLLSDSGFYLCAWSVLGDEQYFGPGTRLTVT.

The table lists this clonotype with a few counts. CDR3 nucleotide sequence: TGTGCCAGCAGCTTGTGGGGAAAGGGGACTGAAGCTTTCTTT. Protein product: CASSLWGKGTEAFF. This chain links TRBV5-5 with TRBJ1-1, with TRBD1 as a possible D gene (5 bases). The V gene lost 1 base and the J gene lost 5 bases, with 12 bases spanning the gap. The CDR3 has 14 amino acids. Germline lookup yields CDR1 SGHKS and CDR2 YYEKEE (reference sequence).

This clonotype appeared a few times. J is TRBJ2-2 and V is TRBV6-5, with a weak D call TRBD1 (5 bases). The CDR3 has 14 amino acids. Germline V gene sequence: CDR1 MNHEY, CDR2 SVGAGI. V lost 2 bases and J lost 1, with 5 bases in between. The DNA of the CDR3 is TGTGCCAGCAGTTACACAGGGAACACCGGGGAGCTGTTTTTT. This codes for CASSYTGNTGELFF.

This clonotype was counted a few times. CDR3 loop: CASSVEESPHTDTQYF. The DNA of the CDR3 is TGTGCCAGCAGCGTAGAAGAGTCACCGCACACAGATACGCAGTATTTT. This rearrangement joins TRBV9 to TRBJ2-3; no firm D call. Germline V CDR1 and CDR2: SGDLS, YYNGEE. This CDR3 is 16 amino acids long. The V and J ends lost 0 bases and 2 bases respectively, with 13 bases between them.